These 19 T cell receptor beta chains were sequenced from one sample in a study of CD8 T cells in ankylosing spondylitis. Study-level findings and limits: Ankylosing spondylitis blood appeared to carry a characteristic TCR beta motif of roughly 8 highly homologous variants.

TCRdb reprocessed the 5' RACE reads with MiXCR, giving one entry per CDR3 protein. The profile covers over 700,000 distinct CDR3 sequences, with 15% to 20% appearing a single time and about 20% taken by the ten largest. No cognate antigen is known for these TCRs. The sequenced material came from blood, either unsorted or a sorted T cell fraction (not recorded which). Source of these receptors: a male donor with ankylosing spondylitis.

This clonotype was recorded a few times. In nucleotides, the CDR3 is TGTGCCAGCAGCAACCGGGATGGGGACAGAACCTTC. Residues: CASSNRDGDRTF. V and J are TRBV11-2 and TRBJ1-2; 7 bases map to TRBD1. CDR1 is SGHAT, CDR2 FQNNGV, per germline. There are 12 residues in the CDR3. Germline trimming cut 5 bases from V and 14 bases from J; bases unmatched to any gene: 11. Looking up the rest from reference TRBV11-2 and TRBJ1-2 gives the full variable domain: EAGVAQSPRYKIIEKRQSVAFWCNPISGHATLYWYQQILGQGPKLLIQFQNNGVVDDSQLPKDRFSAERLKGVDSTLKIQPAKLEDSAVYLCASSNRDGDRTFGSGTRLTVV.

This clonotype was seen a handful of times. CDR3 sequence (DNA): TGTGCCAAGGGGACAGGGAAAGGTTACTCTGGCTACACCTTC. Amino acid sequence: CAKGTGKGYSGYTF. V usage is TRBV24-1 and J usage is TRBJ1-2; 9 bases align to TRBD1. V lost 11 bases, J lost 7 bases, and 13 bases stayed unmatched. Germline V CDR1 and CDR2: KGHDR, SFDVKD. CDR3 size: 14 residues.

This clonotype appeared once. V and J are TRBV6-5 and TRBJ1-2; TRBD1 might be the D (6 bases). V lost 4 bases to trimming and J lost 9 bases, with 12 bases between them. Germline V gene data show CDR1 as MNHEY and CDR2 as SVGAGI. The CDR3 contains 12 residues. CDR3 in amino acids: CASSSMTGCYTF. CDR3 DNA sequence: TGTGCCAGCAGTTCCATGACAGGCTGCTACACCTTC.

The chain links TRBV11-2 to TRBJ2-3, with D possibly called TRBD1 or TRBD2 (6 bases each). Per germline, CDR1 SGHAT and CDR2 FQNNGV. V lost 5 bases and J 10 bases, leaving 16 bases between the germline ends. CDR3 size: 13 residues. CDR3 amino acids: CASSPGAPGAQYF. DNA for the CDR3: TGTGCCAGCAGCCCGGGGGCCCCGGGGGCGCAGTATTTT. Using reference TRBV11-2 and TRBJ2-3 for the parts outside the CDR3, the full variable domain is EAGVAQSPRYKIIEKRQSVAFWCNPISGHATLYWYQQILGQGPKLLIQFQNNGVVDDSQLPKDRFSAERLKGVDSTLKIQPAKLEDSAVYLCASSPGAPGAQYFGPGTRLTVL.

This chain joins TRBV6-5 and TRBJ1-1; possibly TRBD1 for D (6 bases). In germline, CDR1 is MNHEY, CDR2 SVGAGI. The CDR3 loop spans 16 amino acids. V lost 0 bases to trimming and J lost 7 bases, with 18 bases between them. The CDR3 loop reads CASSYSIWGGPLEAFF. The CDR3 nucleotides are TGTGCCAGCAGTTACTCGATTTGGGGGGGGCCACTTGAAGCTTTCTTT.

This clonotype turned up a few times. The chain employs TRBV5-1 and TRBJ2-2; D might be TRBD1 (5 bases). From germline, CDR1 is SGHRS and CDR2 YFSETQ. Trimming took off 2 bases at V and 0 bases at J, with 14 bases between the two ends. The CDR3 extends over 17 amino acids. CDR3 sequence reads: CASSFTLQGTNTGELFF. For the CDR3, the DNA is TGCGCCAGCAGCTTCACCCTGCAGGGTACGAACACCGGGGAGCTGTTTTTT.

This clonotype was seen a handful of times. This rearrangement joins TRBV7-2 to TRBJ1-2; the D gene is possibly TRBD1 (6 bases). The CDR3 spans 15 residues. V was cut by 2 bases and J by 5 bases, with 15 bases left in between. Germline V gives CDR1 SGHTA, CDR2 FQGNSA. CDR3 sequence (DNA): TGTGCCAGCAGCTTATTGGACAGCGAGGCTTATGGCTACACCTTC. This translates into CASSLLDSEAYGYTF.

This clonotype was seen more than once but under ten times. V usage is TRBV6-5 and J usage is TRBJ1-3; the D gene is possibly TRBD1 (5 bases). CDR1 and CDR2 from the germline V gene are MNHEY and SVGAGI. V was cut by 3 bases and J by 7 bases, with 10 bases left in between. This CDR3 contains 13 residues. The CDR3 DNA reads as TGTGCCAGCAGTTATGCCAGGGCGAACACCATATATTTT. Its translation is CASSYARANTIYF.

The chain is built from TRBV5-6 and TRBJ2-1; D is possibly TRBD1 (5 bases). The CDR3 consists of 16 residues. The V gene lost 1 base and the J gene lost 0 bases, with 11 bases spanning the gap. The germline V gene encodes CDR1 SGHDT and CDR2 YYEEEE. CDR3 residues: CASSLFQGPSYNEQFF. In DNA form, the CDR3 reads TGTGCCAGCAGCTTGTTTCAGGGCCCCTCCTACAATGAGCAGTTCTTC.

The V gene is TRBV28, the J gene TRBJ2-7; 8 bases fit TRBD1. Germline lookup yields CDR1 MDHEN and CDR2 SYDVKM. Trimming at V came to 3 bases and at J to 9 bases, leaving 19 bases not matched to a gene. The CDR3 spans 17 residues. CDR3 bases: TGTGCCAGCAGTTTTACCCCGAGACAGGGGCCCGTCTTAGGGCAGTACTTC. Its protein is CASSFTPRQGPVLGQYF.

The rearrangement uses TRBV20-1 and TRBJ2-7; tentatively, D is TRBD2 (6 bases). The germline CDR1 and CDR2 sequences are DFQATT and SNEGSKA (reference sequence). Between the trimmed V and J ends, which lost 1 base and 4 bases, there was a span of 14 bases. The CDR3 consists of 14 residues. CDR3 DNA: TGCAGTGCTAGAGTTGCAGGGAGGTGGTACGAGCAGTACTTC. Amino acids: CSARVAGRWYEQYF.

This clonotype came up a few times. The J gene is TRBJ1-1, the V gene TRBV10-3; D not certain. Per germline, CDR1 ENHRY and CDR2 SYGVKD. The V end was cut by 9 bases, the J end by 0 bases, with 11 bases between. The CDR3 runs 13 residues. The CDR3 DNA follows: TGTGCCATACCCAGAACCTTGAACACTGAAGCTTTCTTT. Amino acid sequence: CAIPRTLNTEAFF.

This clonotype has at least ten counts. The chain joins TRBV29-1 to TRBJ2-7, with a weak D call TRBD1 (6 bases). The CDR3 has 12 amino acids. The V gene's germline CDR1 is SQVTM and CDR2 ANQGSEA. Trimming shortened V by 5 bases and J by 3 bases, and 11 bases separated the two germline ends. CDR3 DNA sequence: TGCAGCGTTTGGACAGACCACTACGAGCAGTACTTC. It is translated as CSVWTDHYEQYF.

This clonotype was counted many times. A read error may account for a junction end that differs from germline. The V gene is TRBV5-1, the J gene TRBJ2-1; tentative D call: TRBD1 (5 bases). Per the germline V gene, CDR1 is SGHRS and CDR2 is YFSETQ. This CDR3 is built from 12 residues. CDR3: CASSLLGDEQFF. The CDR3 region has the DNA TGTGCCAGCAGCTTATTAGGGGATGAGCAGTTCTTC.

V and J are TRBV4-3 and TRBJ2-5; D remains ambiguous. Trimming took off 1 base at V and 4 bases at J, with 7 bases between the two ends. This CDR3 region has 13 residues. CDR1 and CDR2 (germline): LGHNA, YSLEER. CDR3 nucleotide sequence: TGCGCCAGCAGCCAAGGGCACTCAGAGACCCAGTACTTC. Protein: CASSQGHSETQYF.

The J gene is TRBJ2-1, the V gene TRBV12-3 or TRBV12-4; unclear D gene. V was pared by 6 bases and J by 4 bases, with 16 bases between. CDR3 length equals 15 residues. The CDR3 loop reads CASSFWEAAYNEQFF. The CDR3, as DNA: TGTGCCAGCAGCTTTTGGGAAGCAGCTTACAATGAGCAGTTCTTC.

The sample holds a few counts of this clonotype. The V and J genes are TRBV7-2 and TRBJ1-6; D gene unclear. Trimming took off 1 base at V and 7 bases at J, with 5 bases between the two ends. CDR3 length: 13 residues. Germline V lookup: CDR1 SGHTA, CDR2 FQGNSA. The CDR3, as DNA: TGTGCCAGCAGCTTAGGATTCAATTCACCCCTCCACTTT. Translating gives CASSLGFNSPLHF.

This clonotype was observed at least ten times. The genes are TRBV9 and TRBJ1-4; D not resolved. V was cut by 2 bases and J by 7 bases, with 12 bases left in between. The CDR3 runs 14 residues. Germline-derived CDR1 and CDR2 are SGDLS and YYNGEE. The DNA for the CDR3 is TGTGCCAGCAGCGTCCCCGGACCGTCTGAAAAACTGTTTTTT. It encodes CASSVPGPSEKLFF.

The V and J genes are TRBV20-1 and TRBJ2-3; D is tentatively TRBD1 or TRBD2 (7 bases each). The CDR3 sequence is 16 residues long. The V and J ends lost 4 bases and 2 bases respectively, with 19 bases between them. Germline assignment: CDR1 DFQATT and CDR2 SNEGSKA (reference sequence). The CDR3 sequence is CSATRGRDSYTDTQYF. The CDR3 coding sequence is TGCAGTGCTACAAGAGGGAGGGACAGCTACACAGATACGCAGTATTTT.